The entry below gives a single TCR beta chain sequence along with its context. Individuals drawn from about two dozen US areas were about 18 to 95 years old. Assignment of participants to cohorts was predicated upon participant-reported clinical history. The sample comes from a study of blood T cell repertoires in COVID-19. Study information: The samples span acute and convalescent COVID-19 from the United States, Italy and Spain.

Authors' methods: The assay estimated nucleated cells by amplifying reference gene primers. Sequencing was performed with immunoSEQ multiplex PCR; in TCRdb, only in-frame clones are kept and a portion is missing. The V and J calls and clone size are taken from that table; D and trimming were inferred from the DNA. The table has about 300,000 clones, around 90% seen once. This receptor was taken from a man in his 60s who had recovered from COVID-19. The sample taken for sequencing was PBMCs or T cells enriched from blood (not recorded which).

DNA for the CDR3: TGCAGTGCTAGTTCAGGTTACGAGCAGTACTTC. Encoded protein: CSASSGYEQYF. The chain is built from TRBV20-1 and TRBJ2-7, with D unresolved. This CDR3 comprises 11 residues. The V and J ends lost 3 bases and 4 bases respectively, with 7 bases between them. Germline V gene sequence: CDR1 DFQATT, CDR2 SNEGSKA (reference sequence).